This entry lists 30 T cell receptor beta chains sequenced from one sample in a study of T cell repertoires in breast cancer. During the second nested PCR, blocking oligonucleotides suppressed genes that were not paired. TCRdb recomputed calls from the emulsion pairing reads with MiXCR, one row per CDR3 protein. The data hold roughly 40,000 distinct CDR3 sequences, with less than 55% observed a single time. Primers covering all TCR V genes were used in emulsion RT-PCR on CD8+ T cells. The sample consisted of CD8+ T cells. These receptors all come from a pool of human donors with breast cancer or a healthy control (not recorded which).

In DNA form, the CDR3 reads TGTGCCAGCAGTCACGTGGCTAGCGGGGCAGATACGCAGTATTTT. It encodes CASSHVASGADTQYF. V gene TRBV6-6 combines with J gene TRBJ2-3; 9 bases agree with TRBD2. The trim removed 5 bases at V and 4 bases at J, leaving 7 bases unmatched. Germline V gene lookup returns CDR1 MNHNY and CDR2 SVGAGI (reference sequence). This CDR3 comprises 15 residues.

The V call is TRBV11-2, the J call TRBJ1-2, with D unclear. Per the germline V gene, CDR1 is SGHAT and CDR2 is FQNNGV. The CDR3 is 12 residues long. Trimming removed 5 bases at V and 2 bases at J, with 6 bases between. The CDR3 region is CASSRENYGYTF. CDR3 nucleotide sequence: TGTGCCAGCAGCAGGGAAAACTATGGCTACACCTTC.

The genes are TRBV20-1 and TRBJ2-7, with D possibly TRBD2 on 6 matching bases. Trimming pared 6 bases from V and 1 base from J, leaving 16 bases between. CDR1 and CDR2 from the germline V gene are DFQATT and SNEGSKA (reference sequence). CDR3 length: 14 residues. In nucleotides, the CDR3 is TGCAGTGCGCGAACACCCCGGGGGTCCTACGAGCAGTACTTC. Translating gives CSARTPRGSYEQYF.

Many counts were recorded for this clonotype. V and J are TRBV6-2 or TRBV6-3 and TRBJ1-1; D is unclear. The V end was cut by 2 bases, the J end by 3 bases, with 1 base between. Germline V gene sequence: CDR1 MNHEY, CDR2 SVGEGT. The CDR3 contains 11 residues. The chain's CDR3 is CASSYDTEAFF. As DNA, the CDR3 is TGTGCCAGCAGTTACGACACTGAAGCTTTCTTT.

On this clonotype: The junction departs from the called germline gene at one end, perhaps through a read error. The chain links TRBV6-6 to TRBJ1-4, with a tentative D call TRBD1 (5 bases). This CDR3 is built from 18 residues. The V gene's germline CDR1 is MNHNY and CDR2 SVGAGI (reference sequence). The CDR3 sequence is CASSHSYPGSAANEKLFF. The CDR3 bases are TGTGCCAGCAGTCACTCTTATCCAGGGAGCGCCGCTAATGAAAAACTGTTTTTT.

The count of this clonotype is one. V and J are TRBV3-1 and TRBJ2-5; no definite D call. V was trimmed by 5 bases and J by 5 bases, leaving 9 bases between them. The CDR3 extends over 12 amino acids. Germline values: CDR1 LGHDT, CDR2 YNNKEL (reference sequence). CDR3 region: CASSFGRETQYF. DNA of the CDR3: TGTGCCAGCAGCTTCGGTAGGGAGACCCAGTACTTC.

The genes are TRBV7-9 and TRBJ2-5; possible D gene TRBD2, 6 bases. This CDR3 is built from 13 residues. Germline values: CDR1 SEHNR, CDR2 FQNEAQ (reference sequence). V lost 7 bases, J lost 2 bases, and 11 bases lay in between. CDR3 sequence: CASTMGGQETQYF. The CDR3, as DNA: TGTGCCAGCACCATGGGAGGACAAGAGACCCAGTACTTC.

This clonotype is deemed medium-sized. The rearrangement joins TRBV6-1 to TRBJ1-2; D not resolved. CDR1 is MNHNS, CDR2 SASEGT, per germline. The CDR3 has 12 residues. Trimming shortened V by 5 bases and J by 5 bases, and 9 bases separated the two germline ends. CDR3 in DNA: TGTGCCAGCAGTCTGACGGGGTATGGCTACACCTTC. Translation gives CASSLTGYGYTF.

The V and J genes are TRBV13 and TRBJ1-3; D is possibly TRBD1 (6 bases). Germline V lookup: CDR1 PRHDT, CDR2 FYEKMQ (reference sequence). The CDR3 has 16 residues. Trimming left V 2 bases short and J 0 bases short, with 11 bases between. CDR3 nucleotides: TGTGCCAGCAGCTTACTCGACAGGCCCTCTGGAAACACCATATATTTT. This encodes CASSLLDRPSGNTIYF.

This clonotype was counted only a few times. CDR3 DNA sequence: TGTGCCAGCAGTGCTTTAACGGGGAGGACTGAAGCTTTCTTT. Its protein is CASSALTGRTEAFF. The chain carries TRBV2 and TRBJ1-1, with D unresolved. Trimming took 4 bases from V and 5 from J, leaving 14 bases between them. This CDR3 has 14 residues. Per the germline V gene, CDR1 is SNHLY and CDR2 is FYNNEI.

The J gene is TRBJ2-7, the V gene TRBV7-2; 9 bases agree with TRBD2. Germline loops: CDR1 SGHTA, CDR2 FQGNSA. The CDR3 consists of 17 residues. After removal of 1 base from V and 6 bases from J, the junction contained 13 bases not matched to a gene. The chain's CDR3 is CASSLEFLRAGGAEQYF. The CDR3, as DNA: TGTGCCAGCAGCTTAGAATTCTTACGAGCGGGAGGTGCCGAGCAGTACTTC.

The chain employs TRBV6-2 or TRBV6-3 and TRBJ2-1; tentatively, D is TRBD1 or TRBD2 (5 bases each). The CDR3 has 18 residues. Trimming left V 7 bases short and J 8 bases short, with 30 bases between. Germline V CDR1 and CDR2: MNHEY, SVGEGT. CDR3 bases: TGTGCCAGCATTCCCGTGGCGCGGGTTGCGGGCCGAGGGGATGAGCAGTTCTTC. This sequence encodes CASIPVARVAGRGDEQFF.

The gene calls are TRBV7-2 and TRBJ2-1, with 11 bases matching TRBD2. The CDR3 loop spans 16 amino acids. Germline V gene data show CDR1 as SGHTA and CDR2 as FQGNSA. The V and J ends lost 1 base and 4 bases, in that order; junction bases with no gene match: 3. This chain's CDR3 is CASSLEGTSGYNEQFF. The CDR3 DNA is TGTGCCAGCAGCTTAGAGGGGACTAGCGGATACAATGAGCAGTTCTTC.

This clonotype was found a few times. This chain links TRBV7-9 with TRBJ2-2, with D perhaps matching TRBD2 (6 bases). The length of the CDR3 is 14 residues. The V gene lost 5 bases and the J gene lost 5 bases, with 12 bases spanning the gap. Germline values: CDR1 SEHNR, CDR2 FQNEAQ (reference sequence). The CDR3 region has the DNA TGTGCCAGCAGCCCCTCCGGGGGAACCGGGGAGCTGTTTTTT. Its translation is CASSPSGGTGELFF.

This clonotype was counted a few times. The chain carries TRBV3-1 and TRBJ1-2; 11 positions match TRBD1. The CDR3 runs 13 residues. V dropped 6 bases and J dropped 6; count of bases not matched to a gene: 3. Looked up from germline, CDR1 is LGHDT and CDR2 is YNNKEL (reference sequence). DNA of the CDR3: TGTGCCAGCAGTCGGGGACAGGGGGATGGCTACACCTTC. Its translation is CASSRGQGDGYTF.

This clonotype was detected only a few times. The chain couples TRBV5-4 to TRBJ2-1; 10 bases agree with TRBD1. This CDR3 contains 15 residues. Per the germline V gene, CDR1 is SGHNT and CDR2 is YYREEE (reference sequence). Losses at the gene ends were 6 bases for V and 4 bases for J; bases not matched to a gene: 7. CDR3 sequence reads: CASIRQGAGYNEQFF. In DNA form, the CDR3 reads TGTGCCAGCATCCGACAGGGGGCAGGGTACAATGAGCAGTTCTTC.

This chain joins TRBV9 and TRBJ1-2; D gene unclear. Germline CDR1 is SGDLS and CDR2 is YYNGEE. The CDR3 is made up of 15 amino acids. Trimming cost V 6 bases and J 5 bases, with 20 bases left between them. This CDR3 reads CASTKTSYGEYGYTF. Written as DNA, the CDR3 is TGTGCCAGCACCAAAACGAGCTACGGTGAATATGGCTACACCTTC.

In regard to this clonotype: The junction and the germline gene differ at one end; a read error may be behind it. The chain is built from TRBV4-1 and TRBJ2-2; a possible D gene is TRBD2 (5 bases). Germline loops: CDR1 MGHRA, CDR2 YSYEKL. This CDR3 has 15 residues. The chain's CDR3 is CASSQDSGYTGELFF. The CDR3 DNA is TGCGCCAGCAGCCAAGACAGCGGATACACCGGGGAGCTGTTTTTC.

The rearrangement joins TRBV5-1 to TRBJ2-1; 9 nucleotides agree with TRBD2. The CDR3 spans 15 residues. CDR1 is SGHRS, CDR2 YFSETQ, per germline. V trimming: 4 bases; J trimming: 5 bases; junction bases outside the gene matches: 7. CDR3 sequence reads: CASSHSGSRDNEQFF. DNA of the CDR3: TGCGCCAGCAGCCATAGCGGGAGCCGGGACAATGAGCAGTTCTTC. Full variable domain (missing parts from reference TRBV5-1 and TRBJ2-1): KAGVTQTPRYLIKTRGQQVTLSCSPISGHRSVSWYQQTPGQGLQFLFEYFSETQRNKGNFPGRFSGRQFSNSRSEMNVSTLELGDSALYLCASSHSGSRDNEQFFGPGTRLTVL.

This chain links TRBV20-1 with TRBJ2-1; 11 nucleotides match TRBD2. Germline assignment: CDR1 DFQATT and CDR2 SNEGSKA (reference sequence). The length of the CDR3 is 15 residues. The ends lost 6 bases at V and 4 bases at J; junction bases unmatched: 8. The CDR3: CSATAGLADYNEQFF. The CDR3 bases are TGCAGTGCCACAGCGGGACTAGCGGATTACAATGAGCAGTTCTTC.

This clonotype was observed a few times. The chain recombines TRBV2 with TRBJ2-5; 8 nucleotides agree with TRBD2. Germline V gives CDR1 SNHLY, CDR2 FYNNEI. The length of the CDR3 is 13 residues. Germline trimming cut 7 bases from V and 5 bases from J; bases unmatched to any gene: 6. The CDR3 reads CASNSVAGETQYF. CDR3 DNA: TGTGCCAGCAACTCGGTAGCGGGGGAGACCCAGTACTTC.

The table lists this clonotype with many counts. The junction departs from the called germline gene at one end, perhaps through a read error. The chain links TRBV25-1 to TRBJ1-4, with a weak D call TRBD1 (5 bases). The germline V gene encodes CDR1 MGHDK and CDR2 SYGVNS. The CDR3 runs to 14 residues. CDR3: CASSGQGSNEKLFF. The CDR3, as DNA: TGTGCCAGCAGTGGGCAGGGTAGTAATGAGAAACTGTTTTTT.

This clonotype has just a few counts. The chain joins TRBV5-1 to TRBJ2-1; D perhaps matches TRBD1 (5 bases). Germline values: CDR1 SGHRS, CDR2 YFSETQ. CDR3 length: 13 amino acids. The V end was cut by 4 bases, the J end by 8 bases, with 13 bases between. CDR3 nucleotides: TGCGCCAGCAGCCCAGGGTCTCAGCATGAGCAGTTCTTC. Residues: CASSPGSQHEQFF.

The V call is TRBV7-6, the J call TRBJ2-1; 7 bases are shared with TRBD1. This CDR3 comprises 15 residues. V dropped 3 bases and J dropped 1; count of bases not matched to a gene: 3. Germline V lookup: CDR1 SGHVS, CDR2 FNYEAQ. The CDR3 coding sequence is TGTGCCAGCAGCTTCCAACAGGGGTCCTACAATGAGCAGTTCTTC. Its protein product is CASSFQQGSYNEQFF.

The chain links TRBV5-1 to TRBJ2-3, with D hard to call. V shed 0 bases and J shed 0 bases, with 5 bases lying between them. CDR1 is SGHRS, CDR2 YFSETQ, per germline. The CDR3 has 14 residues. The CDR3 DNA follows: TGCGCCAGCAGCTTGGAGTCTAGCACAGATACGCAGTATTTT. Residues: CASSLESSTDTQYF.

Comments on this clonotype: The CDR3 does not close with the conserved phenylalanine or tryptophan, likely indicating a read error. The chain employs TRBV20-1 and TRBJ1-1; the match to TRBD1 covers 7 bases. The ends lost 6 bases at V and 10 bases at J; junction bases unmatched: 11. CDR1 and CDR2 from the germline V gene are DFQATT and SNEGSKA (reference sequence). The CDR3 spans 12 residues. CDR3 bases: TGCAGTGCCGTCGGGAGGGGGCGCCGAGCTTTCTCT. Encoded protein: CSAVGRGRRAFS.

The J gene is TRBJ1-1, the V gene TRBV11-2; D gene uncertain. Germline loops: CDR1 SGHAT, CDR2 FQNNGV. Deletions cut 3 bases from V and 1 base from J, with 15 bases between. The CDR3 sequence is 16 residues long. The CDR3 coding sequence is TGTGCCAGCAGCTTTAGGCCGCCGGACTCGAACACTGAAGCTTTCTTT. This gives the protein CASSFRPPDSNTEAFF.

This clonotype was detected a few times. V is TRBV20-1 and J is TRBJ1-2; D is possibly TRBD1 (6 bases). This CDR3 is 12 amino acids long. In germline, CDR1 is DFQATT, CDR2 SNEGSKA (reference sequence). The V and J ends lost 6 bases and 4 bases respectively, with 12 bases between them. The CDR3 DNA is TGCAGTGCCCCACAGGGTACCTATGGCTACACCTTC. Translated, it gives CSAPQGTYGYTF.

The sample holds one count of this clonotype. The chain has TRBV19 and TRBJ2-1, with 13 bases matching TRBD2. This CDR3 spans 15 amino acids. V was pared by 8 bases and J by 7 bases, with 8 bases of the junction left unmatched. Germline V CDR1 and CDR2: LNHDA, SQIVND (reference sequence). CDR3 in DNA: TGTGCCAGTCGGACTAGCGGGAGTATTAAAAATGAGCAGTTCTTC. It translates to CASRTSGSIKNEQFF.

As regards this clonotype: Sequence at one end of the junction differs from germline and may be a read error. The chain is built from TRBV25-1 and TRBJ2-7; tentative D call: TRBD2 (6 bases). The CDR3 loop spans 14 amino acids. Germline V lookup: CDR1 MGHDK, CDR2 SYGVNS. The chain's CDR3 is CASGETRPSYEQYF. Here the CDR3 DNA reads TGTGCCAGCGGTGAGACTAGACCAAGCTACGAGCAGTACTTC.